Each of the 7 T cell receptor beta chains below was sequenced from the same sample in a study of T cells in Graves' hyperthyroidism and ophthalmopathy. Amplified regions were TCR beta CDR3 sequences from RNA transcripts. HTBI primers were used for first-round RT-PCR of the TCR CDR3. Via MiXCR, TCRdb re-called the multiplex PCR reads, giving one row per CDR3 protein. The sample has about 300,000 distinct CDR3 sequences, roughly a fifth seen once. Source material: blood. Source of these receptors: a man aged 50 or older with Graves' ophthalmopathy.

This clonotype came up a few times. CDR3 protein: CASSLLISYEQYF. Written as DNA, the CDR3 is TGTGCCAGCAGCCTACTTATATCCTACGAGCAGTACTTC. This chain joins TRBV3-1 and TRBJ2-7, with unresolved D. Germline assignment: CDR1 LGHDT and CDR2 YNNKEL (reference sequence). The CDR3 runs to 13 residues. Between the trimmed V and J ends, which lost 4 bases and 1 base, there was a span of 8 bases.

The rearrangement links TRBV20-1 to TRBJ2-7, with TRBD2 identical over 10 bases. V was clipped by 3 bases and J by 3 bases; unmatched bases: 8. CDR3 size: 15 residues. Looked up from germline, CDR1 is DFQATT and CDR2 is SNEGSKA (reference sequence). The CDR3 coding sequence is TGCAGTGCTAGTCAAGGGGCTAGCGGGAGCTACGAGCAGTACTTC. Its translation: CSASQGASGSYEQYF.

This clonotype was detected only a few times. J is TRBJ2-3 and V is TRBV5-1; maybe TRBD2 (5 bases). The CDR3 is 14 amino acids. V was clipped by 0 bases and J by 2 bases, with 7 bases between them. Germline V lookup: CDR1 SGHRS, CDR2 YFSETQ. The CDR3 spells CASSLAGITDTQYF. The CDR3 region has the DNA TGCGCCAGCAGCTTGGCGGGGATCACAGATACGCAGTATTTT.

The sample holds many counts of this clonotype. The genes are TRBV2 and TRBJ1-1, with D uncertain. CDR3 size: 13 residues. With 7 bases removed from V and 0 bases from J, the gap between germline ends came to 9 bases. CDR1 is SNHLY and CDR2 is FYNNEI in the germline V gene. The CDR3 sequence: CASTPDLNTEAFF. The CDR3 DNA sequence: TGTGCCAGCACCCCTGACCTGAACACTGAAGCTTTCTTT.

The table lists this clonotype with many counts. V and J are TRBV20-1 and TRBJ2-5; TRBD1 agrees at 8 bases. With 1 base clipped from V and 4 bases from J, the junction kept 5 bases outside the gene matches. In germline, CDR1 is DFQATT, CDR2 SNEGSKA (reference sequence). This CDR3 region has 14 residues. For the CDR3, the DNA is TGCAGTGCTAGAGGATACAGGGGGATAGAGACCCAGTACTTC. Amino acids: CSARGYRGIETQYF.

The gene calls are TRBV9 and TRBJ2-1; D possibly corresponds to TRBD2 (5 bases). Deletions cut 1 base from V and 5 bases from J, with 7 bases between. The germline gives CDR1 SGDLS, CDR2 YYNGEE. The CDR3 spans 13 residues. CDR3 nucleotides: TGTGCCAGCAGCGTACTAGCAGACAATGAGCAGTTCTTC. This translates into CASSVLADNEQFF.

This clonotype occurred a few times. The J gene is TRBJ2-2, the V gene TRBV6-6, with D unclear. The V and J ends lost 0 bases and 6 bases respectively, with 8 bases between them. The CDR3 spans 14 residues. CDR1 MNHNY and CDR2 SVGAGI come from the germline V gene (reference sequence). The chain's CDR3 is CASSYSLRAGELFF. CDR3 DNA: TGTGCCAGCAGTTACTCACTCCGCGCCGGGGAGCTGTTTTTT.